The 27 T cell receptor beta chains in this list originate from one sample, sequenced in a study of tumor-infiltrating lymphocytes in primary liver carcinoma. They got blood RNA out of unsorted whole blood and also pulled out germline DNA. A constant-region primer served to make TCR beta cDNA from roughly 460 ng total RNA. Library construction for TCR beta comprised three nested multiplex PCR rounds performed with slightly modified ARM-PCR. Forward primers for TRBV1-TRBV30 and a C-beta reverse primer served the first two PCR rounds, at about 11 cycles each. TCRdb reanalysed the multiplex PCR reads using MiXCR and keeps one entry per CDR3 protein. The table shows fewer than 400,000 distinct CDR3 sequences, with about 62% occurring only once. The sequenced sample was peripheral blood. The receptors were gathered from a man aged 35 to 55 with primary liver carcinoma and hepatitis B virus infection.

To note about this clonotype: Given a much more abundant clone one base away, this may be a read error. V usage is TRBV28 and J usage is TRBJ1-3; no definite D call. V lost 5 bases and J lost 0, with 8 bases in between. CDR1 and CDR2 from the germline V gene are MDHEN and SYDVKM. This CDR3 contains 14 residues. In nucleotides, the CDR3 is TGTGCCAGCAGTCCCGGATCCTCTGGAAACACCATATATTTT. The encoded protein is CASSPGSSGNTIYF. Supplemented by reference TRBV28 and TRBJ1-3, the full variable domain reads DVKVTQSSRYLVKRTGEKVFLECVQDMDHENMFWYRQDPGLGLRLIYFSYDVKMKEKGDIPEGYSVSREKKERFSLILESASTNQTSMYLCASSPGSSGNTIYFGEGSWLTVV.

The genes are TRBV6-1 and TRBJ1-4, with D unresolved. The V end lost 6 bases, the J end lost 5 bases, and 16 bases lay between the germline ends. The CDR3 loop spans 15 amino acids. Per germline, CDR1 MNHNS and CDR2 SASEGT. The CDR3 DNA follows: TGTGCCAGCAGCGACCCCGGGTGGAGGAATGAAAAACTGTTTTTT. Translating it yields CASSDPGWRNEKLFF.

Note on this clonotype: A read error may be the cause here, since a much bigger clone is one base away. The chain links TRBV4-1 to TRBJ2-3; TRBD2 matches at 8 bases. Germline values: CDR1 MGHRA, CDR2 YSYEKL. This CDR3 contains 17 residues. J was trimmed by 2 bases and V by 4 bases; bases with no gene match: 11. This CDR3 reads CASSLISPAGDTDTQYF. The CDR3 region has the DNA TGCGCCAGCAGCCTCATAAGCCCAGCGGGGGACACAGATACGCAGTATTTT.

This clonotype was seen many times. The CDR3 region has the DNA TGCGCCAGCAGCCAAGACATCTCTGGAAACACCATATATTTT. Its translation: CASSQDISGNTIYF. J is TRBJ1-3 and V is TRBV4-3; D unresolved. Germline CDR1 LGHNA, CDR2 YSLEER. V shed 0 bases and J shed 0 bases, with 3 bases lying between them. This CDR3 is 14 amino acids long.

This clonotype was counted a few times. The V call is TRBV6-1, the J call TRBJ2-1; no reliable D call. Germline lookup yields CDR1 MNHNS and CDR2 SASEGT. Trimming pared 2 bases from V and 0 bases from J, leaving 5 bases between. This CDR3 is 14 amino acids long. The CDR3 DNA sequence: TGTGCCAGCAGTGAAAGTAACTCCTACAATGAGCAGTTCTTC. Protein: CASSESNSYNEQFF.

This clonotype occurred a few times. The CDR3 sequence is CASSTSQHRGAQNTEAFF. The CDR3 DNA reads TGTGCCAGCAGTACCTCACAGCATAGAGGGGCTCAGAACACTGAAGCTTTCTTT. The J gene is TRBJ1-1, the V gene TRBV28; D might be TRBD1 (5 bases). V lost 5 bases, J lost 1 base, and 23 bases lay in between. Per germline, CDR1 MDHEN and CDR2 SYDVKM. The CDR3 runs to 18 residues.

This clonotype was counted a few times. The chain employs TRBV30 and TRBJ2-4; no clear D. The V gene lost 0 bases and the J gene lost 2 bases, with 11 bases spanning the gap. Germline values: CDR1 GTSNPN, CDR2 SVGIG (reference sequence). This CDR3 has 15 amino acids. CDR3 loop: CAWSVRGASKNIQYF. For the CDR3, the DNA is TGTGCCTGGAGTGTACGAGGAGCGTCCAAAAACATTCAGTACTTC. Drawing the rest from reference TRBV30 and TRBJ2-4, the complete variable domain is SQTIHQWPATLVQPVGSPLSLECTVEGTSNPNLYWYRQAAGRGLQLLFYSVGIGQISSEVPQNLSASRPQDRQFILSSKKLLLSDSGFYLCAWSVRGASKNIQYFGAGTRLSVL.

A note on this clonotype: Since no conserved phenylalanine or tryptophan closes the CDR3, a read error is the likely cause. This rearrangement joins TRBV6-1 to TRBJ1-2, with 7 bases lining up with TRBD1. Germline V gene data show CDR1 as MNHNS and CDR2 as SASEGT. After removal of 6 bases from V and 6 bases from J, the junction contained 10 bases not matched to a gene. CDR3 size: 14 residues. The CDR3 region has the DNA TGTGCCAGCAGGGACACCGGGACAGCAAATGGCTACACCTCA. This codes for CASRDTGTANGYTS.

In regard to this clonotype: One base away lies a much larger clone, so this may be a sequencing read error. This rearrangement joins TRBV4-3 to TRBJ2-2; 7 bases line up with TRBD2. The CDR3 runs 17 residues. The germline gives CDR1 LGHNA, CDR2 YSLEER. J lost 1 base, V lost 4 bases, and 9 bases had no gene match. Written as DNA, the CDR3 is TGCGCCAGCAGCCGCCCCCGGGCGGGAGTGAACACCGGGGAGCTGTTTTTT. Protein sequence: CASSRPRAGVNTGELFF.

As regards this clonotype: A much larger clone lies one base from this, so it may be a read error. The chain employs TRBV10-3 and TRBJ2-3, with 7 bases fitting TRBD2. Germline loops: CDR1 ENHRY, CDR2 SYGVKD. The V gene end was trimmed by 4 bases and the J gene end by 1 base; junction bases not matched to a gene: 2. CDR3 length: 14 amino acids. CDR3 sequence: CAISAGGRTDTQYF. The CDR3 DNA is TGTGCCATCAGTGCGGGAGGACGCACAGATACGCAGTATTTT.

Of note for this clonotype: This sequence may be a read error, since a much larger clone differs from it by one base. The V gene is TRBV6-2 or TRBV6-3, the J gene TRBJ2-6, with D possibly being TRBD2 (6 bases). The V end lost 4 bases, the J end lost 1 base, and 11 bases lay between the germline ends. Germline V gives CDR1 MNHEY, CDR2 SVGEGT. CDR3 length: 16 residues. The CDR3 coding sequence is TGTGCCAGCAGTTCGCCCGCGGGGTCTGGGGCCAACGTCCTGACTTTC. Protein sequence: CASSSPAGSGANVLTF.

In regard to this clonotype: A read error is possible here, since a much larger clone lies one base away. This chain uses TRBV6-2 or TRBV6-3 with TRBJ2-1; D might be TRBD2 (5 bases). The CDR3 extends over 15 amino acids. V was cut by 6 bases and J by 0 bases, with 12 bases left in between. Germline V gives CDR1 MNHEY, CDR2 SVGEGT. CDR3 residues: CASRRGWSSYNEQFF. The CDR3 DNA reads TGTGCCAGCAGACGCGGGTGGTCCTCCTACAATGAGCAGTTCTTC.

This clonotype has at least ten counts. The chain employs TRBV4-2 and TRBJ2-5; D is uncertain. In germline, CDR1 is LGHNA, CDR2 YNFKEQ. The V end was cut by 6 bases, the J end by 5 bases, with 19 bases between. The CDR3 has 15 amino acids. CDR3 sequence (DNA): TGTGCCAGCAGGAGCCAAATAAGGCTTGGGGAGACCCAGTACTTC. Protein: CASRSQIRLGETQYF.

A word on this clonotype: Since a much larger clone is just one base distant, this may be a read error. J is TRBJ2-1 and V is TRBV6-6, with 9 bases fitting TRBD2. The CDR3 is 17 amino acids. Trimming removed 0 bases from V and 10 bases from J; junction bases left unmatched: 13. Per the germline V gene, CDR1 is MNHNY and CDR2 is SVGAGI (reference sequence). The CDR3 loop reads CASSYSKVGSGSKEQFF. The CDR3 DNA follows: TGTGCCAGCAGTTACTCGAAAGTAGGTAGCGGGAGCAAAGAGCAGTTCTTC.

In its sample, this clonotype was seen once. At one end, the junction sequence differs from germline, possibly due to a read error. The chain employs TRBV11-1 and TRBJ2-7, with D perhaps matching TRBD1 (5 bases). CDR3 length: 14 amino acids. The germline CDR1 and CDR2 sequences are SGHAT and FQDESV (reference sequence). The CDR3 region has the DNA TGTGCCAACAGCCTGCCGCCAGGGTACTACGAGCAGTACTTC. This translates into CANSLPPGYYEQYF.

Points on this clonotype: A much larger clone is a single base away; this may be a read error. V gene TRBV4-2 combines with J gene TRBJ1-2; D call uncertain. There are 15 residues in the CDR3. Germline V lookup: CDR1 LGHNA, CDR2 YNFKEQ. CDR3 sequence reads: CASNQDLLTDYGYTF. DNA of the CDR3: TGTGCCAGCAACCAAGATCTTCTGACGGACTATGGCTACACCTTC.

Details on this clonotype: A read error is possible here, since a much larger clone lies one base away. The chain is built from TRBV29-1 and TRBJ2-7; 11 nucleotides line up with TRBD2. The germline V gene encodes CDR1 SQVTM and CDR2 ANQGSEA. CDR3 length: 15 amino acids. The V gene end was trimmed by 7 bases and the J gene end by 7 bases; junction bases not matched to a gene: 15. This CDR3 reads CSAARGTSGGTEQYF. CDR3 sequence (DNA): TGCAGCGCTGCCCGTGGGACTAGCGGAGGTACGGAGCAGTACTTC.

With respect to this clonotype: This clone may be a read error of a much larger clone one base away. The chain is built from TRBV6-1 and TRBJ1-1; D ambiguous. Per the germline V gene, CDR1 is MNHNS and CDR2 is SASEGT. V lost 10 bases, J lost 0 bases, and 6 bases lay in between. The CDR3 spans 11 residues. DNA of the CDR3: TGTGCCAATTCTATGAACACTGAAGCTTTCTTT. Its translation is CANSMNTEAFF.

This clonotype has ten or more counts. V is TRBV4-2 and J is TRBJ2-5; TRBD1 or TRBD2 may be the D gene (5 bases each). V lost 3 bases, J lost 5 bases, and 16 bases lay in between. The CDR3 loop spans 15 amino acids. The germline CDR1 and CDR2 sequences are LGHNA and YNFKEQ. For the CDR3, the DNA is TGTGCCAGCAGCCAGGGGGACGTTATGGAGGAGACCCAGTACTTC. Translation gives CASSQGDVMEETQYF.

To note about this clonotype: Germline and junction disagree at one end, which may indicate a read error. This chain uses TRBV11-1 with TRBJ2-7; the match to TRBD2 covers 10 bases. Germline V CDR1 and CDR2: SGHAT, FQDESV (reference sequence). The CDR3 runs 15 residues. The CDR3 spells CVSSPGTSEIYEQYF. The CDR3 DNA is TGTGTCAGCAGCCCCGGGACTAGCGAAATCTACGAACAGTACTTC.

This rearrangement joins TRBV6-2 or TRBV6-3 to TRBJ2-5, with a possible D match to TRBD1 (6 bases). The germline V gene encodes CDR1 MNHEY and CDR2 SVGEGT. The ends were cut back, 7 bases at V and 5 bases at J, with 17 bases in the middle. The CDR3 spans 14 residues. The CDR3 sequence: CASNSRTVMETQYF. The CDR3 region has the DNA TGTGCCAGCAATTCGCGGACAGTTATGGAGACCCAGTACTTC.

This clonotype was seen more than once but under ten times. It may be a read error: a sequence one base away is much more abundant. This sequence joins TRBV4-1 and TRBJ2-7; D is possibly TRBD1 or TRBD2 (5 bases each). The CDR3 sequence is 15 residues long. From germline, CDR1 is MGHRA and CDR2 YSYEKL. CDR3 DNA: TGCGCCAGCAGCCAAGTATTGGGGCGGGTCTACGACCAGTACTTC. This sequence encodes CASSQVLGRVYDQYF.

This clonotype was found many times. The chain has TRBV4-3 and TRBJ1-4; the match to TRBD1 covers 7 bases. Germline V gene sequence: CDR1 LGHNA, CDR2 YSLEER. The V and J ends lost 2 bases and 5 bases, in that order; junction bases with no gene match: 5. The CDR3 is 15 amino acids. The CDR3 sequence: CASSQRTGENEKLFF. The CDR3 nucleotides are TGCGCCAGCAGCCAACGGACAGGCGAAAATGAAAAACTGTTTTTT.

About this clonotype: The junction and the germline gene differ at one end; a read error may be behind it. This chain connects TRBV11-2 to TRBJ2-2; 7 bases map to TRBD2. The germline V gene encodes CDR1 SGHAT and CDR2 FQNNGV. The CDR3 contains 15 residues. In nucleotides, the CDR3 is TGTGCCAGCAGCTTAAGACTAGCCTACACCCGGGAACTGTTTTTT. This encodes CASSLRLAYTRELFF. The full variable domain, its missing parts supplied by reference TRBV11-2 and TRBJ2-2, is EAGVAQSPRYKIIEKRQSVAFWCNPISGHATLYWYQQILGQGPKLLIQFQNNGVVDDSQLPKDRFSAERLKGVDSTLKIQPAKLEDSAVYLCASSLRLAYTRELFFGEGSRLTVL.

This sequence joins TRBV10-3 and TRBJ2-1; 9 nucleotides align to TRBD1. Trimming cost V 3 bases and J 9 bases; bases outside gene matches: 9. The CDR3 is 15 residues long. In germline, CDR1 is ENHRY, CDR2 SYGVKD. Written as DNA, the CDR3 is TGTGCCATCAGTGACAGGACAGGGGAAGTAGGTGAGCAGTTCTTC. Protein sequence: CAISDRTGEVGEQFF.

A remark on this clonotype: A much larger clone lies a single base off, so this may be a read error. The chain couples TRBV4-3 to TRBJ2-2, with D unresolved. In germline, CDR1 is LGHNA, CDR2 YSLEER. The CDR3 extends over 15 amino acids. DNA for the CDR3: TGCGCCAGCAGGCAAGGAGCAATAAACACCGGGGAGCTGTTTTTT. Protein sequence: CASRQGAINTGELFF.

This chain uses TRBV28 with TRBJ1-5; no definite D call. The CDR3 loop spans 12 amino acids. CDR1 is MDHEN, CDR2 SYDVKM, per germline. This CDR3 is CVSSRIPQPQHF. The CDR3 DNA sequence: TGTGTCAGTTCCAGGATTCCTCAGCCCCAGCATTTT.